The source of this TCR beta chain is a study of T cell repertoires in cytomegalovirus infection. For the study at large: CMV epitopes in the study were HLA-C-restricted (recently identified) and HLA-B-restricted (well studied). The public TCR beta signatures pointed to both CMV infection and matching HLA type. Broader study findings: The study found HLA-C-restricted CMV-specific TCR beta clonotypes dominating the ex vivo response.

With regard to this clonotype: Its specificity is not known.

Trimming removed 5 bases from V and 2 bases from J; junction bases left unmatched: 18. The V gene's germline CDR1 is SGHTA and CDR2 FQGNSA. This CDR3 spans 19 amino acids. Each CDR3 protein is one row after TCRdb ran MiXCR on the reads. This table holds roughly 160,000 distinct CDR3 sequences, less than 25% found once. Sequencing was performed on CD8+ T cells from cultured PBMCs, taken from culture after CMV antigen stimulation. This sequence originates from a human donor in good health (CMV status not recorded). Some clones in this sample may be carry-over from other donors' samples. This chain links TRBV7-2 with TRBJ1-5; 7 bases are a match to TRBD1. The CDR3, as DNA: TGTGCCAGCAGCGGATTGACAGGGTTCCCTGGTGAGGGCAATCAGCCCCAGCATTTT. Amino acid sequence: CASSGLTGFPGEGNQPQHF.